These T cell receptor beta chains were read from a single sample in a study of cytomegalovirus exposure and HLA in healthy donors. Using immunoSEQ multiplex PCR, the repertoire was profiled, and TCRdb retains in-frame clones only, with some absent. The table records more than 110,000 clones, 78% of them present only once. Sequenced: PBMCs. The source is a male donor in good health and CMV-seronegative. The CDR3 runs from the conserved cysteine through the conserved F or W. Each record gives: D gene, V gene, J gene, clone size, CDR3 length, CDR3 protein, CDR3 DNA. The D gene is left open where the match is weak. Size is omitted from some rows. Given values are once, few, many or a class for expanded clones.

D gene: -
V gene: TRBV27
J gene: TRBJ2-7
clone size: -
CDR3 length: 14
CDR3 protein: CASSPRQGTYEQYF
CDR3 DNA: TGTGCCAGCAGCCCGCGTCAGGGGACCTACGAGCAGTACTTC

D gene: -
V gene: TRBV2
J gene: TRBJ1-1
clone size: -
CDR3 length: 12
CDR3 protein: CASADNDGEAFF
CDR3 DNA: TGTGCCAGCGCAGACAACGATGGTGAAGCTTTCTTT

D gene: -
V gene: TRBV18
J gene: TRBJ2-2
clone size: -
CDR3 length: 15
CDR3 protein: CASSPRSGNTGELFF
CDR3 DNA: TGTGCCAGCTCACCACGGAGCGGGAACACCGGGGAGCTGTTTTTT

D gene: -
V gene: TRBV5-1
J gene: TRBJ1-1
clone size: -
CDR3 length: 16
CDR3 protein: CASSLVAGPLNTEAFF
CDR3 DNA: TGCGCCAGCAGCTTGGTGGCAGGGCCTCTGAACACTGAAGCTTTCTTT

D gene: -
V gene: TRBV19
J gene: TRBJ2-5
clone size: -
CDR3 length: 11
CDR3 protein: CASSIGTAQYF
CDR3 DNA: TGTGCCAGTAGTATAGGGACAGCCCAGTACTTC

D gene: -
V gene: TRBV10-3
J gene: TRBJ2-7
clone size: -
CDR3 length: 16
CDR3 protein: CALSESRNRYTQEQYF
CDR3 DNA: TGTGCCCTCAGTGAGTCCCGGAACAGATATACGCAGGAGCAGTACTTC

D gene: -
V gene: TRBV30
J gene: TRBJ2-3
clone size: -
CDR3 length: 8
CDR3 protein: CTTDTQYF
CDR3 DNA: TGTACTACAGATACGCAGTATTTT

D gene: TRBD2
V gene: TRBV7-2
J gene: TRBJ2-1
clone size: -
CDR3 length: 19
CDR3 protein: CASSAILRTSGNFIVEQFF
CDR3 DNA: TGTGCCAGCAGCGCCATCCTGAGGACTAGCGGGAATTTTATCGTTGAGCAGTTCTTC

D gene: -
V gene: TRBV6-4
J gene: TRBJ2-2
clone size: once
CDR3 length: 13
CDR3 protein: CASSDEGVGELFF
CDR3 DNA: TGTGCCAGCAGTGACGAAGGGGTCGGGGAGCTGTTTTTT

D gene: TRBD1
V gene: TRBV5-1
J gene: TRBJ1-6
clone size: -
CDR3 length: 15
CDR3 protein: CASSGGQTYNSPLHF
CDR3 DNA: TGCGCCAGCAGCGGGGGACAGACCTATAATTCACCCCTCCACTTT

D gene: TRBD2
V gene: TRBV6-1
J gene: TRBJ2-3
clone size: -
CDR3 length: 15
CDR3 protein: CASSEAGGPGGTQYF
CDR3 DNA: TGTGCCAGCAGTGAAGCGGGAGGGCCGGGAGGTACGCAGTATTTT